Each of the 27 T cell receptor beta chains below was sequenced from the same sample in a study of T cell changes during pregnancy in multiple sclerosis. The protocol was immunoSEQ multiplex PCR, while the TCRdb copy is restricted to in-frame clones and leaves out a portion. Of 21,000 or so clones listed, roughly 89% were seen once; the top ten hold approximately 5%. The specimen was CD8+ T cells from peripheral blood mononuclear cells, collected in the second trimester of pregnancy. The receptors here all came from a female donor in good health, enrolled as a control in a pregnancy study.

The gene calls are TRBV2 and TRBJ2-1; maybe TRBD2 (6 bases). V lost 3 bases, J lost 6 bases, and 18 bases lay in between. The germline CDR1 and CDR2 sequences are SNHLY and FYNNEI. The CDR3 extends over 16 amino acids. CDR3 region: CASSEGVAALSNEQFF. The CDR3 region has the DNA TGTGCCAGCAGTGAGGGGGTAGCGGCTCTTTCCAATGAGCAGTTCTTC.

The J gene is TRBJ2-1, the V gene TRBV4-3; 14 positions match TRBD2. The CDR3 runs to 16 residues. Germline values: CDR1 LGHNA, CDR2 YSLEER. Trimming at V came to 3 bases and at J to 10 bases, leaving 8 bases not matched to a gene. Written as DNA, the CDR3 is TGCGCCAGCAGCCAGGTGACTAGCGGGGGGGGGCAGGAGCAGTTCTTC. It codes for CASSQVTSGGGQEQFF.

The rearrangement uses TRBV5-4 and TRBJ2-1; D is possibly TRBD2 (6 bases). Trimming took off 3 bases at V and 5 bases at J, with 15 bases between the two ends. Germline V gene lookup returns CDR1 SGHNT and CDR2 YYREEE (reference sequence). The CDR3 covers 15 residues. The DNA of the CDR3 is TGTGCCAGCAGCTGGACTATCGGGGTTAACAATGAGCAGTTCTTC. It specifies CASSWTIGVNNEQFF.

The CDR3 protein is CASSYLGHHSGNTIYF. The CDR3 DNA reads as TGTGCCAGCAGTTACCTGGGACATCACTCTGGAAACACCATATATTTT. The chain employs TRBV6-6 and TRBJ1-3, with D tentatively TRBD1 (6 bases). Germline V gene sequence: CDR1 MNHNY, CDR2 SVGAGI (reference sequence). The CDR3 is made up of 16 amino acids. V was cut by 2 bases and J by 0 bases, with 11 bases left in between.

CDR3 sequence: CASSLDKGVPTEAFF. CDR3 nucleotides: TGTGCCAGCAGCTTAGATAAAGGGGTCCCCACTGAAGCTTTCTTT. The gene calls are TRBV11-3 and TRBJ1-1; a weak D match, TRBD1 (5 bases). The V and J ends lost 0 bases and 4 bases respectively, with 12 bases between them. The germline V gene has CDR1 SGHNT and CDR2 YENEEA. This CDR3 has 15 residues.

The V and J genes are TRBV6-5 and TRBJ2-2; D might be TRBD2 (5 bases). Germline V gene lookup returns CDR1 MNHEY and CDR2 SVGAGI. Trimming removed 0 bases at V and 6 bases at J, with 8 bases between. The CDR3 loop spans 14 amino acids. CDR3 nucleotide sequence: TGTGCCAGCAGTTACTCGGGAGAAGCCGGGGAGCTGTTTTTT. As protein: CASSYSGEAGELFF.

This chain connects TRBV10-3 to TRBJ2-7; 7 bases map to TRBD1. This CDR3 has 14 amino acids. Germline trimming cut 0 bases from V and 4 bases from J; bases unmatched to any gene: 3. CDR1 is ENHRY, CDR2 SYGVKD, per germline. The CDR3 loop is CAISESAQGYEQYF. The CDR3 bases are TGTGCCATCAGTGAGTCAGCACAGGGGTACGAGCAGTACTTC.

This chain links TRBV19 with TRBJ2-7; 9 bases map to TRBD1. From germline, CDR1 is LNHDA and CDR2 SQIVND (reference sequence). V shed 5 bases and J 1 base; nucleotides not matched to a gene: 3. The CDR3 has 14 residues. CDR3 DNA sequence: TGTGCCAGTAGTTCGGGGACAGGGTCCTACGAGCAGTACTTC. It codes for CASSSGTGSYEQYF. Using reference TRBV19 and TRBJ2-7 for the parts outside the CDR3, the full variable domain is DGGITQSPKYLFRKEGQNVTLSCEQNLNHDAMYWYRQDPGQGLRLIYYSQIVNDFQKGDIAEGYSVSREKKESFPLTVTSAQKNPTAFYLCASSSGTGSYEQYFGPGTRLTVT.

The V and J genes are TRBV4-1 and TRBJ2-1; 7 bases line up with TRBD2. There are 15 residues in the CDR3. Germline V gene sequence: CDR1 MGHRA, CDR2 YSYEKL. After removal of 3 bases from V and 5 bases from J, the junction contained 7 bases not matched to a gene. The CDR3 region is CASSQSSSGNNEQFF. CDR3 nucleotides: TGCGCCAGCAGCCAGAGTAGCAGCGGGAACAATGAGCAGTTCTTC.

The chain uses TRBV11-2 and TRBJ1-5; 9 nucleotides match TRBD1. The V segment lost 5 bases and the J segment 3 bases; nucleotides outside the gene matches: 5. Germline assignment: CDR1 SGHAT and CDR2 FQNNGV. The length of the CDR3 is 15 residues. CDR3 nucleotide sequence: TGTGCCAGCAGCCAGGGGACAGGGAACAATCAGCCCCAGCATTTT. Translating gives CASSQGTGNNQPQHF.

The rearrangement uses TRBV28 and TRBJ2-7; D is ambiguous. The CDR3 is made up of 15 amino acids. Germline lookup yields CDR1 MDHEN and CDR2 SYDVKM. The V end lost 4 bases, the J end lost 4 bases, and 17 bases lay between the germline ends. Written as DNA, the CDR3 is TGTGCCAGCAGTTGGTTGACGCAGTCCGGGTACGAGCAGTACTTC. Encoded protein: CASSWLTQSGYEQYF.

The CDR3 is CASSQDRKDSRTDTQYF. The CDR3 region has the DNA TGTGCCAGCAGCCAAGATCGTAAGGACAGTCGCACAGATACGCAGTATTTT. This rearrangement joins TRBV4-2 to TRBJ2-3, with a weak D call TRBD1 (6 bases). With 0 bases removed from V and 1 base from J, the gap between germline ends came to 14 bases. Germline values: CDR1 LGHNA, CDR2 YNFKEQ. The CDR3 sequence is 17 residues long.

This chain joins TRBV28 and TRBJ1-6; 7 bases fit TRBD1. The CDR3 spans 18 residues. V gave up 2 bases and J gave up 6 bases; unmatched junction bases: 13. Germline CDR1 is MDHEN and CDR2 is SYDVKM. The CDR3 bases are TGTGCCAGCAGTTTACACTACCCCCGACAGGGTCCTAATTCACCCCTCCACTTT. It codes for CASSLHYPRQGPNSPLHF.

This chain joins TRBV27 and TRBJ1-2, with 8 nucleotides matching TRBD1. The germline gives CDR1 MNHEY, CDR2 SMNVEV (reference sequence). After removal of 2 bases from V and 0 bases from J, the junction contained 11 bases not matched to a gene. The CDR3 contains 18 residues. The chain's CDR3 is CASSLDPTGADANYGYTF. The CDR3, as DNA: TGTGCCAGCAGTTTAGACCCGACAGGGGCGGATGCTAACTATGGCTACACCTTC.

The chain combines TRBV27 with TRBJ2-7; no definite D call. The germline gives CDR1 MNHEY, CDR2 SMNVEV (reference sequence). With 3 bases removed from V and 0 bases from J, the gap between germline ends came to 9 bases. The CDR3 extends over 14 amino acids. The CDR3: CASSFVGSSYEQYF. The CDR3 bases are TGTGCCAGCAGTTTTGTGGGCAGCTCCTACGAGCAGTACTTC.

CDR3 sequence: CASSLGRQGTYNSPLHF. In DNA, the CDR3 is TGTGCCAGCAGCTTAGGTCGACAGGGGACCTATAATTCACCCCTCCACTTT. V and J are TRBV7-8 and TRBJ1-6; 8 bases map to TRBD1. The V and J ends lost 1 base and 2 bases, in that order; junction bases with no gene match: 4. Per germline, CDR1 SGHVS and CDR2 FQNEAQ. The CDR3 has 17 residues.

This clone has a single count. The V call is TRBV5-5, the J call TRBJ2-3; 10 bases align to TRBD2. This CDR3 is 16 amino acids long. With V trimmed by 4 bases and J by 1 base, 6 bases remained unmatched. The germline V gene has CDR1 SGHKS and CDR2 YYEKEE (reference sequence). CDR3 region: CASSGGLAGGTDTQYF. CDR3 DNA sequence: TGTGCCAGCAGCGGGGGGCTAGCGGGGGGCACAGATACGCAGTATTTT.

The CDR3 protein is CASSAGTGAHEQYF. The CDR3 nucleotides are TGCGCCAGCAGCGCGGGGACAGGGGCCCACGAGCAGTACTTC. This rearrangement joins TRBV5-1 to TRBJ2-7; 10 bases align to TRBD1. The CDR3 totals 14 residues. The V segment lost 4 bases and the J segment 5 bases; nucleotides outside the gene matches: 6. The germline V gene encodes CDR1 SGHRS and CDR2 YFSETQ.

The V gene is TRBV7-8, the J gene TRBJ1-5; the D is unclear. Germline V gives CDR1 SGHVS, CDR2 FQNEAQ. CDR3 length: 14 amino acids. Trimming took 6 bases from V and 3 from J, leaving 12 bases between them. In DNA form, the CDR3 reads TGTGCCAGCAGTACTAAGGTCGCCAATCAGCCCCAGCATTTT. This translates into CASSTKVANQPQHF.

This chain uses TRBV4-2 with TRBJ1-6, with D maybe TRBD1 (5 bases). V lost 1 base and J lost 8, with 6 bases in between. Germline V CDR1 and CDR2: LGHNA, YNFKEQ. This CDR3 is 13 amino acids long. The chain's CDR3 is CASSQGGDSPLHF. The DNA of the CDR3 is TGTGCCAGCAGCCAAGGGGGGGATTCACCCCTCCACTTT.

The rearrangement joins TRBV28 to TRBJ2-5; D is ambiguous. V gave up 9 bases and J gave up 7 bases, with 9 bases separating them. CDR1 and CDR2 from the germline V gene are MDHEN and SYDVKM. The CDR3 loop spans 10 amino acids. CDR3 DNA: TGTGCCAGTGGAGTCGGGACCCAGTACTTC. Its translation is CASGVGTQYF.

The chain links TRBV13 to TRBJ2-5; TRBD2 matches 7 bases. V gave up 0 bases and J gave up 0 bases; unmatched junction bases: 4. Per the germline V gene, CDR1 is PRHDT and CDR2 is FYEKMQ (reference sequence). There are 16 residues in the CDR3. CDR3 region: CASSLGAGANQETQYF. As DNA, the CDR3 is TGTGCCAGCAGCTTAGGGGCGGGAGCGAACCAAGAGACCCAGTACTTC.

This sequence joins TRBV5-6 and TRBJ2-7, with 9 bases matching TRBD2. Germline-derived CDR1 and CDR2 are SGHDT and YYEEEE. CDR3 length: 16 amino acids. Trimming took 1 base from V and 3 from J; bases not matched to a gene: 8. The CDR3 DNA reads as TGTGCCAGCAGCTTGTTTCTAGCGGGGACTTTCTACGAGCAGTACTTC. Amino acid sequence: CASSLFLAGTFYEQYF.

The V call is TRBV21-1, the J call TRBJ2-1; the DNA was not compared with TRBD2, the D call given in the table. TRBV21-1 is flagged as a pseudogene. This CDR3 has 15 amino acids. CDR3 in amino acids: CASTLGVAGESEQFF. The CDR3 DNA follows: TGTGCCAGCACCCTAGGAGTAGCGGGAGAAAGTGAGCAGTTCTTC.

V usage is TRBV5-1 and J usage is TRBJ2-7; 11 bases are shared with TRBD2. Germline CDR1 and CDR2: SGHRS and YFSETQ. The CDR3 contains 14 residues. V lost 2 bases and J lost 5; bases outside the gene matches: 3. CDR3 amino acids: CASSLRLAGNEQYF. The CDR3 region has the DNA TGCGCCAGCAGCTTACGACTAGCGGGGAACGAGCAGTACTTC.

This clone has just one count. This chain connects TRBV7-8 to TRBJ2-1; possible D gene TRBD2, 5 bases. CDR3 length: 15 amino acids. With 1 base removed from V and 7 bases from J, the gap between germline ends came to 14 bases. Germline V gene data show CDR1 as SGHVS and CDR2 as FQNEAQ. CDR3 loop: CASSLVAGQLNEQFF. Here the CDR3 DNA reads TGTGCCAGCAGCTTAGTGGCGGGTCAACTTAATGAGCAGTTCTTC.

This clone was observed once. Here the CDR3 reads CASTGQGNYGYTF. For the CDR3, the DNA is TGCGCCAGCACAGGACAGGGAAACTATGGCTACACCTTC. The chain employs TRBV23-1 and TRBJ1-2, with 8 positions matching TRBD1. TRBV23-1 carries the ORF label, with uncertain function. The V segment lost 7 bases and the J segment 2 bases; nucleotides outside the gene matches: 3. The length of the CDR3 is 13 residues.